This T cell receptor (beta chain) was found in a study of shared clonotypes between healthy human individuals. Replicate PCRs for sorted subsets used approximately 220 ng DNA; this equaled 25,000 to 30,000 T cell genomes. Profiled with immunoSEQ multiplex PCR; TCRdb holds only in-frame clones, not every one. The table has over a million clones, approximately 80% seen once. The CDR3 has 15 residues. Trimming cost V 4 bases and J 5 bases, with 15 bases left between them. Germline lookup yields CDR1 SGHRS and CDR2 YFSETQ. The sequenced sample consisted of memory CD4+ T cells from PBMCs. Subset denoted: CD45RA-negative fraction. The clonotype originates from a man younger than 35 in good health. Some clones in this sample may be carry-over from other donors' samples. The chain has TRBV5-1 and TRBJ1-4; D possibly corresponds to TRBD1 (5 bases). The CDR3 DNA sequence: TGCGCCAGCAGCGGCCCGGGGACCTCGAATGAAAAACTGTTTTTT. Amino acid sequence: CASSGPGTSNEKLFF.